This TCR beta chain is from a study of control samples from healthy donors and cancer patients. Between the trimmed V and J ends, which lost 5 bases and 4 bases, there was a span of 11 bases. CDR1 LGHNT and CDR2 FRNRAP come from the germline V gene. The CDR3 consists of 13 residues. TCRdb's table, derived via immunoSEQ multiplex PCR, lists solely in-frame clones and lacks some. This sample has about 120,000 clones, with 70% to 90% found just once. The chain couples TRBV12-5 to TRBJ2-5, with a weak D call TRBD2 (6 bases). The sequence came from a middle-aged man in good health. Input material: blood. DNA of the CDR3: TGTGCTAGTGGTCCGGAGGGGTTAGAGACCCAGTACTTC. Its translation is CASGPEGLETQYF.